A single sample is the source of the 2 T cell receptor beta chains below, sequenced in a study of siplizumab effects on memory and regulatory T cells. Clones were sequenced by immunoSEQ multiplex PCR, and TCRdb holds only the in-frame ones, with some missing. The table records approximately 100,000 clones, approximately 91% of them present only once. Specimen: CD4+ T cells sorted from blood. The source is a human donor in good health. Some clones in this sample may be carry-over from other donors' samples.

This rearrangement joins TRBV5-1 to TRBJ1-1, with 7 bases lining up with TRBD1. Trimming removed 2 bases from V and 0 bases from J; junction bases left unmatched: 13. The CDR3 is 18 amino acids. Germline V CDR1 and CDR2: SGHRS, YFSETQ. CDR3 loop: CASSLMARGMGMNTEAFF. CDR3 coding DNA: TGCGCCAGCAGCTTAATGGCCAGGGGGATGGGGATGAACACTGAAGCTTTCTTT. Drawing the rest from reference TRBV5-1 and TRBJ1-1, the complete variable domain is KAGVTQTPRYLIKTRGQQVTLSCSPISGHRSVSWYQQTPGQGLQFLFEYFSETQRNKGNFPGRFSGRQFSNSRSEMNVSTLELGDSALYLCASSLMARGMGMNTEAFFGQGTRLTVV.

This chain connects TRBV2 to TRBJ2-7, with 8 bases aligning to TRBD1. CDR1 SNHLY and CDR2 FYNNEI come from the germline V gene. This CDR3 is built from 10 residues. Losses at the gene ends were 3 bases for V and 11 bases for J; bases not matched to a gene: 0. CDR3 in DNA: TGTGCCAGCAGTGAGGACAGGGAGTACTTC. Translated, it gives CASSEDREYF.